The entry below describes one T cell receptor (beta chain). Its antigen has not been determined. No much larger clone exists at a distance of one base, and base qualities are not known. These data originate in a study of TIL therapy for anti-PD-1-resistant metastatic lung cancer (dated by TCRdb to the early 2020s). Background for the entire study: Enrolled patients had a median age of about 50 years (range roughly 38-80) and a median tumor PD-L1 proportion score of about 5.9%. Most of the cohort had lung adenocarcinoma, a handful of tumors were EGFR-mutant and two were ALK-rearranged, and half of the patients were current or former smokers. Tumor and peripheral blood T cell receptor beta sequencing was used to track clonotypes across tumor, expanded TIL product and serial blood samples. Across the cohort, whole-exome sequencing showed a median non-synonymous tumor mutation burden of 1.5 mutations per megabase.

The paper as a whole reports these results and caveats: The study protocol defined all tumor marker inferences as exploratory. Clonal turnover during TIL culture was high, and many clones enriched in the product were not detected in the baseline tumor, suggesting clonal contraction instead of faithful expansion. Higher clonality and lower diversity were observed in expanded TIL cultures than in baseline intratumoral T cells (median clonality roughly 6% vs 31%, p < 0.0001). The cohort was highly selected, including more treatment-naive, never-smoker and oncogene-addicted patients than is typical, which limits generalizability.

Reading the label with the study, this specimen's time point is: pre-treatment sample, taken before nivolumab and TIL therapy. The baseline tumor samples, taken from the same resection that was used to grow TIL, were excised metastases, most often pleural nodules or supraclavicular lymph nodes. Tumors were harvested before any PD-1/PD-L1 blockade; patients then received nivolumab, and those progressing received lymphodepletion, expanded TIL infusion and IL-2. A phase I trial run at two centers enrolled adults with stage 4 NSCLC between October 2017 and January 2020. The samples were drawn from an open-label, single-arm phase I trial testing tumor-infiltrating lymphocyte therapy combined with nivolumab in advanced non-small cell lung cancer. For each resected tumor, portions were snap-frozen in liquid nitrogen and kept at -80 degrees C. Using laser-capture macrodissection, tumor regions of interest were selected on H&E sections, then pulverized into approximately 14 mg aliquots and extracted using Qiagen Allprep kits.

The germline V gene provides CDR1 SGHTA and CDR2 FQGTGA. Germline trimming: 5 bases from V, 2 bases from J; junction bases outside gene matches: 7. From cysteine to phenylalanine, the CDR3 is 15 amino acids long. Kept here is only the CDR3 DNA, which spans 45 bases and is read in frame from base 1. The immunoSEQ v3 hsTCRB kit was used to amplify TCR beta CDR3 regions from genomic DNA through bias-controlled multiplex PCR. TCR libraries were sequenced on an Illumina NextSeq 500 to some 1.8 million read pairs for survey level or about 5-6.5 million for deep level. Per the original workflow: V, D and J genes were assigned, non-productive sequences were removed, and clonality was reported by immunoSEQ Analyzer software. Repertoires were compared by productive Simpson clonality and by the Morisita overlap index of productive TRB rearrangements between infused TIL and blood. TCRdb retrieved this table from immuneACCESS and kept in-frame rearrangements only. Not all clones are present; in checked studies, unresolved V genes account for under half, and no reason is known for the remainder. V and J calls and clone size are copied from that table; D and trimming were computed from the DNA. The sample table shows 95,000 or so clones, and roughly two thirds are seen once. The ten largest clonotypes hold over 9.5% of the sample.

The sample here was tumor tissue, taken at baseline. The origin of this receptor is a person aged 25-85 years with non-small cell lung cancer. Recombination joined TRBV7-3 with TRBJ2-5, with 8 middle bases fitting TRBD2. For the CDR3, the sequence is CASSPDGTRQETQYF. The DNA sequence is as follows: TGTGCCAGCAGCCCAGATGGGACTAGACAAGAGACCCAGTACTTC.